This is a list of T cell receptor beta chains from one sample in a study of CD8+CD57+ T cells in acquired aplastic anemia. TCRdb independently ran MiXCR on the reads; one entry per CDR3 protein. The sample shows under 500,000 distinct CDR3 sequences, more than 25% of them seen only once. The source material was sorted CD4+, CD8+, or CD8+CD57+ T cells (not recorded which) from PBMCs. These receptors were taken from a human donor with aplastic anemia. Both conserved end residues are part of each CDR3. Fields, in order: V gene, J gene, D gene, clone size, CDR3 protein, CDR3 DNA. D genes are given only for firm matches. Expanded clones are given a class, and other clones once, few, many or no size at all.

>TRBV20-1|TRBJ1-1|TRBD1|NA
CSAREGTETNTEAFF
TGCAGTGCTAGAGAGGGGACAGAGACCAACACTGAAGCTTTCTTT
>TRBV6-2/TRBV6-3|TRBJ2-5|NA|NA
CASSLTQPIETQYF
TGTGCCAGCAGTCTCACACAACCCATTGAGACCCAGTACTTC
>TRBV6-1|TRBJ1-3|TRBD1|few
CASSERTGGNTIYF
TGTGCCAGCAGTGAAAGGACAGGCGGAAACACCATATATTTT
>TRBV20-1|TRBJ2-7|TRBD1|few
CSASLRQGPLYEQYF
TGCAGTGCTAGCCTCCGACAGGGACCTCTATACGAGCAGTACTTC
>TRBV20-1|TRBJ2-4|NA|few
CGSSGTTKNIQYF
TGCGGATCTTCCGGGACAACGAAAAACATTCAGTACTTC
>TRBV3-1|TRBJ2-7|NA|few
CASSQSPDSLYEQYF
TGTGCCAGCAGCCAGTCCCCGGACTCCCTCTACGAGCAGTACTTC
>TRBV29-1|TRBJ2-7|TRBD2|NA
CSVEDAPSGRANEQYF
TGCAGCGTTGAAGATGCCCCCAGCGGGAGGGCCAATGAGCAGTACTTC
>TRBV24-1|TRBJ1-2|TRBD1|many
CATSEPRQGDLYGYTF
TGTGCCACCAGTGAACCGAGACAGGGGGACCTCTATGGCTACACCTTC
>TRBV24-1|TRBJ2-2|NA|NA
CATTGRNTGELFF
TGTGCCACCACGGGGCGGAACACCGGGGAGCTGTTTTTT
>TRBV5-1|TRBJ1-2|NA|many
CASSQTGTSYGYTF
TGCGCCAGCAGCCAAACCGGGACAAGCTATGGCTACACCTTC
>TRBV25-1|TRBJ1-1|NA|NA
CASSRIRGSEAFF
TGTGCCAGCTCCCGGATCCGCGGGTCTGAAGCTTTCTTT
>TRBV19|TRBJ1-6|TRBD1|NA
CASSPQGAKNSPLHF
TGTGCCAGCTCACCACAGGGGGCAAAGAATTCACCCCTCCACTTT
>TRBV2|TRBJ1-2|NA|NA
CASSSADSNYGYTF
TGTGCCAGCAGCTCCGCGGACAGCAACTATGGCTACACCTTC
>TRBV9|TRBJ2-3|NA|NA
CASSVLSTDTQYF
TGTGCCAGCAGCGTACTTAGCACAGATACGCAGTATTTT
>TRBV7-9|TRBJ2-7|TRBD2|many
CASSLAGGRANEQYF
TGTGCCAGCAGCTTAGCTGGCGGGAGGGCCAACGAGCAGTACTTC
>TRBV25-1|TRBJ2-5|NA|few
CASSLDQGRQETQYF
TGTGCCAGCAGCTTGGATCAGGGGAGGCAAGAGACCCAGTACTTC
>TRBV2|TRBJ1-3|NA|NA
CASTQTGISGNTIYF
TGTGCCAGCACTCAGACAGGAATCTCTGGAAACACCATATATTTT
>TRBV12-5|TRBJ1-1|NA|NA
CASGPLDTEAFF
TGTGCTAGTGGCCCATTGGACACTGAAGCTTTCTTT
>TRBV19|TRBJ2-7|NA|many
CASRPGWGLDEQYF
TGTGCCAGTAGACCAGGTTGGGGGTTGGACGAGCAGTACTTC
>TRBV5-5|TRBJ1-2|NA|NA
CASSLSLVNYGYTF
TGTGCCAGCAGCTTAAGTCTAGTTAACTATGGCTACACCTTC
>TRBV19|TRBJ2-1|NA|few
CASSTLITPNEQFF
TGTGCCAGTAGTACACTGATTACTCCCAATGAGCAGTTCTTC
>TRBV24-1|TRBJ2-5|TRBD2|NA
CASSPRTSGQETQYF
TGTGCCAGCAGCCCTCGGACTAGCGGCCAAGAGACCCAGTACTTC
>TRBV20-1|TRBJ2-2|TRBD1|few
CSARRTGVDTGELFF
TGCAGTGCTAGAAGGACAGGTGTGGACACCGGGGAGCTGTTTTTT
>TRBV25-1|TRBJ1-6|TRBD1|many
CASSEFGTGISSPLHF
TGTGCCAGCAGTGAATTTGGGACAGGGATATCTTCACCCCTCCACTTT
>TRBV5-1|TRBJ2-5|NA|NA
CASSSGRQFKETQYF
TGCGCCAGCAGCTCGGGTAGGCAATTTAAAGAGACCCAGTACTTC
>TRBV19|TRBJ1-2|NA|NA
CASSIQGQGGGYGYTF
TGTGCCAGTAGTATCCAGGGACAAGGAGGTGGCTATGGCTACACCTTC
>TRBV20-1|TRBJ2-5|NA|many
CSASSQETQYF
TGCAGTGCTAGTAGTCAAGAGACCCAGTACTTC
>TRBV20-1|TRBJ2-1|NA|few
CSATSEGFEQFF
TGCAGTGCTACATCGGAAGGGTTCGAGCAGTTCTTC